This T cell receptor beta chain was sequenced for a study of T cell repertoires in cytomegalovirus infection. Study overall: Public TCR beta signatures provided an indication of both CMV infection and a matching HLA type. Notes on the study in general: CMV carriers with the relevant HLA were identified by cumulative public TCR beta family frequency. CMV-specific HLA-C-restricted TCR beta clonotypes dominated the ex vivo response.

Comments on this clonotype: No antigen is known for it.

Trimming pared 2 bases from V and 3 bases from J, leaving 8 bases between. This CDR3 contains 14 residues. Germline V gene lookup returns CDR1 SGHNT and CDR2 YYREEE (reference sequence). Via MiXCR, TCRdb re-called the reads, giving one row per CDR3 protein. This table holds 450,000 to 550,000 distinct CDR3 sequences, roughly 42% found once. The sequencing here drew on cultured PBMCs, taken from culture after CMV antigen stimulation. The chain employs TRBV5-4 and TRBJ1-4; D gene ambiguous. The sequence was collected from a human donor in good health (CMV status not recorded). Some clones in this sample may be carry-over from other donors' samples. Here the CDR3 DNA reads TGTGCCAGCAGCTTCCGAGGTTCTAATGAAAAACTGTTTTTT. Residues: CASSFRGSNEKLFF.